The sequence of this TCR beta chain was determined in a study of human T cells and chemical hapten exposure. This clonotype was seen only a few times. Time point reported: patch test 2, 6 weeks after DPC sensitization. Treatment defined: therapeutic diphenylcyclopropenone sensitization with weekly scalp DPC. People who gave samples had alopecia, were 18 to 70 years old, and were suitable for DPC. Unique molecular identifiers were affixed to discrete cDNA molecules within the library. TCRdb used MiXCR to reprocess the RACE reads, holding one entry per CDR3 protein. The sample lists 70,000 to 95,000 distinct CDR3 sequences, less than 8.5% occurring once. The germline V and J ends were trimmed by 3 bases and 1 base, with 3 bases remaining between them. CDR3 length equals 12 residues.

The input for sequencing was whole blood, taken in connection with sensitization to the hapten diphenylcyclopropenone (DPC). V and J are TRBV12-3 or TRBV12-4 and TRBJ1-1; D not resolved. This receptor was obtained from a woman in her thirties with alopecia areata. Some clones in this sample may be carry-over from other donors' samples. The CDR3 region is CASSLANTEAFF. The CDR3 DNA reads TGTGCCAGCAGTTTGGCGAACACTGAAGCTTTCTTT.